This TCR beta chain comes out of a study of OX40 agonist ivuxolimab in advanced cancers. The CDR3 totals 14 residues. CDR1 and CDR2 from the germline V gene are SGHTA and FQGNSA. V lost 1 base and J 4 bases, leaving 9 bases between the germline ends. Some clones are missing from TCRdb's copy, which holds only in-frame ones; the method was immunoSEQ multiplex PCR. Here the sample spans approximately 30,000 clones, around 80% being singletons. The chain links TRBV7-2 to TRBJ2-3; D may be TRBD2 (5 bases). The sequencing here drew on CD4+ or CD8+ T cells sorted from blood, taken in a trial of the OX40 agonist ivuxolimab. This sequence originates from an adult with an advanced solid tumor such as melanoma, head and neck, liver or kidney cancer. CDR3: CASSLVGGSDTQYF. DNA of the CDR3: TGTGCCAGCAGCTTAGTGGGCGGGTCAGATACGCAGTATTTT.